This T cell receptor (beta chain) comes out of a study of shared clonotypes between healthy human individuals. Terminally differentiated effector memory CD45RA+ cells were excluded by CCR7 positive selection of CD45RO-negative cells. Participating donors were healthy, HIV-negative adults free of recent acute infections or vaccinations. Assay used: immunoSEQ multiplex PCR; TCRdb lists only in-frame clones, some missing. The sample yields roughly 770,000 clones, 90% to 97% seen once. The length of the CDR3 is 15 residues. The germline V gene has CDR1 SGHNT and CDR2 YYREEE (reference sequence). Trimming pared 4 bases from V and 5 bases from J, leaving 19 bases between.

The sequence was collected from a man aged 25 to 40 in good health. The genes are TRBV5-4 and TRBJ2-7; D may be TRBD1 or TRBD2 (6 bases each). Source material: naive CD8+ T cells sorted from blood. The CDR3 DNA reads TGTGCCAGCAGCCGTCCGGGGGCGCGTTACGACGAGCAGTACTTC. Amino acids: CASSRPGARYDEQYF. The full variable domain, in which reference TRBV5-4 and TRBJ2-7 provide the parts outside the CDR3, is ETGVTQSPTHLIKTRGQQVTLRCSSQSGHNTVSWYQQALGQGPQFIFQYYREEENGRGNFPPRFSGLQFPNYSSELNVNALELDDSALYLCASSRPGARYDEQYFGPGTRLTVT.